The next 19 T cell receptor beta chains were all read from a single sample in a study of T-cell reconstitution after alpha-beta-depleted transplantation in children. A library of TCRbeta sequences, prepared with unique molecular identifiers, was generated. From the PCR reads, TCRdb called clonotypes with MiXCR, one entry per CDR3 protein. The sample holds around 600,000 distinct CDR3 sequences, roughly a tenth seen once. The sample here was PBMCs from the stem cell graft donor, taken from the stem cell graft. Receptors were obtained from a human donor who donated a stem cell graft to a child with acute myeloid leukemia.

The DNA of the CDR3 is TGCAGCGTTGACCCCCATGGGAGCGGGAGGAACACCGGGGAGCTGTTTTTT. Its translation is CSVDPHGSGRNTGELFF. The V and J genes are TRBV29-1 and TRBJ2-2, with TRBD2 matching over 8 bases. The V gene's germline CDR1 is SQVTM and CDR2 ANQGSEA. V dropped 3 bases and J dropped 1; count of bases not matched to a gene: 10. The CDR3 has 17 residues.

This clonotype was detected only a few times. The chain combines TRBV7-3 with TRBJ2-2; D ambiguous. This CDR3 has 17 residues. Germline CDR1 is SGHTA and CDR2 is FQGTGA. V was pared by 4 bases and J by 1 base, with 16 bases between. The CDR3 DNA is TGTGCCAGCAGCTACTCGGGCGGCGCCAGGAACACCGGGGAGCTGTTTTTT. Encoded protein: CASSYSGGARNTGELFF.

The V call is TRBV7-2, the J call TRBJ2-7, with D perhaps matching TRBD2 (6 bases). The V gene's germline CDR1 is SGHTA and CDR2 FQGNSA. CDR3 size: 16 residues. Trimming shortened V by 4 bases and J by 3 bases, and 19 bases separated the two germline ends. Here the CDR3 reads CASSSKTGGTHYEQYF. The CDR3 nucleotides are TGTGCCAGCAGCTCCAAGACTGGCGGGACCCACTACGAGCAGTACTTC.

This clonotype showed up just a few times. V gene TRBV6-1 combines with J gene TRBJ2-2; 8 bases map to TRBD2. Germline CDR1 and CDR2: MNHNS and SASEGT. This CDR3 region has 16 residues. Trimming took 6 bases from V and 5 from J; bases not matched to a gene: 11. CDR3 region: CASSREAGARTGELFF. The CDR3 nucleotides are TGTGCCAGCAGCCGCGAAGCGGGAGCACGGACCGGGGAGCTGTTTTTT.

The DNA of the CDR3 is TGCAGTGCCCCGGACAGAAACTCCTACGAGCAGTACTTC. It yields the protein CSAPDRNSYEQYF. The rearrangement joins TRBV20-1 to TRBJ2-7, with D possibly TRBD1 on 6 matching bases. CDR3 length: 13 amino acids. Germline V gene sequence: CDR1 DFQATT, CDR2 SNEGSKA (reference sequence). V lost 6 bases to trimming and J lost 0 bases, with 12 bases between them.

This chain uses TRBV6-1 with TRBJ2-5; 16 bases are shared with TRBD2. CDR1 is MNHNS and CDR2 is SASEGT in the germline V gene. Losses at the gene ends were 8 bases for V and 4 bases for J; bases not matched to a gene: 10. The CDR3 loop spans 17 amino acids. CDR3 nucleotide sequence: TGTGCCAGCTCTCCAGTCGGGACTAGCGGGAGGGGAGAGACCCAGTACTTC. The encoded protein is CASSPVGTSGRGETQYF.

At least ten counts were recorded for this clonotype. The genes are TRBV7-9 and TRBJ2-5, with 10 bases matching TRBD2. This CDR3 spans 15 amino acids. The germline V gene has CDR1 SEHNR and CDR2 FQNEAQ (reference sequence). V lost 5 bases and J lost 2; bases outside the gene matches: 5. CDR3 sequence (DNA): TGTGCCAGCAGCCCTCTAGCGGGAGATCAAGAGACCCAGTACTTC. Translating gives CASSPLAGDQETQYF.

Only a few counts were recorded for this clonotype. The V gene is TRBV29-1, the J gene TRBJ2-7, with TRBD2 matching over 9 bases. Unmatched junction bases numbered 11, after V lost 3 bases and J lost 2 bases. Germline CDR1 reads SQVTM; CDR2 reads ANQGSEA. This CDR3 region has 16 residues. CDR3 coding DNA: TGCAGCGTTGACCGACTAGGCGCGGGAGGGGCCTACGAGCAGTACTTC. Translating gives CSVDRLGAGGAYEQYF.

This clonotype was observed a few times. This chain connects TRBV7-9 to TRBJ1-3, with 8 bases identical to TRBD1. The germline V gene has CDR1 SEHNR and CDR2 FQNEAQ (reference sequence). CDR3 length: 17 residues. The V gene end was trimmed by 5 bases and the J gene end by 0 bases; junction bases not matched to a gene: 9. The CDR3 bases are TGTGCCAGCAGCCCGCGGGACAGGAGAAACTCTGGAAACACCATATATTTT. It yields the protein CASSPRDRRNSGNTIYF. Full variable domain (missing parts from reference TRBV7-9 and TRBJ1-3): DTGVSQNPRHKITKRGQNVTFRCDPISEHNRLYWYRQTLGQGPEFLTYFQNEAQLEKSRLLSDRFSAERPKGSFSTLEIQRTEQGDSAMYLCASSPRDRRNSGNTIYFGEGSWLTVV.

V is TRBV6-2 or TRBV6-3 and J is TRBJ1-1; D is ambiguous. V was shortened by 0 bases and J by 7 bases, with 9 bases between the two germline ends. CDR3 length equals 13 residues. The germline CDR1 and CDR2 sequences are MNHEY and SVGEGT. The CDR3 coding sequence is TGTGCCAGCAGTTACTCGAACCGGGTTGAAGCTTTCTTT. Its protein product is CASSYSNRVEAFF.

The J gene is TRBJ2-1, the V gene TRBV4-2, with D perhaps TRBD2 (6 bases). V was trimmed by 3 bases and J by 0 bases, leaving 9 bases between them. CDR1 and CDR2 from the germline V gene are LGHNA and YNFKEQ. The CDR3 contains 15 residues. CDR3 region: CASSQMTSSYNEQFF. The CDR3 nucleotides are TGTGCCAGCAGCCAGATGACTAGCTCCTACAATGAGCAGTTCTTC.

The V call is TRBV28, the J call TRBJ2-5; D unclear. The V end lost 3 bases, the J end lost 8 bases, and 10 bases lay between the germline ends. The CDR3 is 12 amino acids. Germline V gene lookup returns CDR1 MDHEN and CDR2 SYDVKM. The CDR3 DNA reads TGTGCCAGCAGTTTCCGTACCAGAACCCAGTACTTC. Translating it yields CASSFRTRTQYF.

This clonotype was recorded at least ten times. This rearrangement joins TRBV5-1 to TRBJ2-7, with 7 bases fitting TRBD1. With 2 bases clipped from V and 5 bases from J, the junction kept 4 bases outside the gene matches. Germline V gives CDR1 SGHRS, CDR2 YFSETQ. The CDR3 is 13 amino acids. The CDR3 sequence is CASSLPTGDEQYF. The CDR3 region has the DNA TGCGCCAGCAGCTTACCTACAGGGGACGAGCAGTACTTC.

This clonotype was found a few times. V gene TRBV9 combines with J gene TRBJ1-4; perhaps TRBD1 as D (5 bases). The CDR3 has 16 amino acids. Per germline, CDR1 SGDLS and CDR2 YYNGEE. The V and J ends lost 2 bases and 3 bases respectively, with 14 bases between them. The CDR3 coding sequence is TGTGCCAGCAGCGTTCGGCCTCGGGACTCTAATGAAAAACTGTTTTTT. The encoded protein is CASSVRPRDSNEKLFF.

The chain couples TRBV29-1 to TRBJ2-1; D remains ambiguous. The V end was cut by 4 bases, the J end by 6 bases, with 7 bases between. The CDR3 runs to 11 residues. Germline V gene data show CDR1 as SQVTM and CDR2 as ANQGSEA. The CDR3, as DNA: TGCAGCGTTGCTCGGTCCAATGAGCAGTTCTTC. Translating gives CSVARSNEQFF.

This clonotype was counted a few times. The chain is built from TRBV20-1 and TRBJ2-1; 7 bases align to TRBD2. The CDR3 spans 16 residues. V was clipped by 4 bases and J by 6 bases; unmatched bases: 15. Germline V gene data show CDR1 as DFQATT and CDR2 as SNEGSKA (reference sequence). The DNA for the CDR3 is TGCAGTGCTACTCCTAGGGCGGGAGTAGTTTCCAATGAGCAGTTCTTC. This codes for CSATPRAGVVSNEQFF.

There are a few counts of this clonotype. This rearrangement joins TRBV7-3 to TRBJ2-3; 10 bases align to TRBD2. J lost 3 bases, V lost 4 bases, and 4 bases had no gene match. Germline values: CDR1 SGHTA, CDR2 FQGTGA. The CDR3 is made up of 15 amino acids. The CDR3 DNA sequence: TGTGCCAGCAGCTCTCAGCGGGAGGGTACAGATACGCAGTATTTT. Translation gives CASSSQREGTDTQYF.

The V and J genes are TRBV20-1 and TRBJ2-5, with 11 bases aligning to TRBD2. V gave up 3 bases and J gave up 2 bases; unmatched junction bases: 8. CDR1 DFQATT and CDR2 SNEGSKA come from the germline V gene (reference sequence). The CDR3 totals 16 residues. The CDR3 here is CSARVAGGPGQETQYF. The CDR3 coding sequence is TGCAGTGCTAGGGTAGCGGGAGGGCCGGGGCAAGAGACCCAGTACTTC.

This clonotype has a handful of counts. CDR3 DNA: TGTGCCAGCAGCAAGACCTTAGATGAAGCTTTCTTT. Translation gives CASSKTLDEAFF. The chain links TRBV6-2 or TRBV6-3 to TRBJ1-1, with D uncertain. The CDR3 contains 12 residues. V was shortened by 6 bases and J by 7 bases, with 12 bases between the two germline ends. Looked up from germline, CDR1 is MNHEY and CDR2 is SVGEGT.